The 21 T cell receptor beta chains below were found in one sample sequenced in a study of blood T cells in healthy people across ages. Next came a second PCR, run for about 6 to 12 cycles, which used a sample-barcoded 5' primer along with a J-beta primer mix. MiXCR, run by TCRdb on the 5' RACE reads, gives a single entry per CDR3 protein. The sample gives about 720,000 distinct CDR3 sequences, about 24% of which show up once; around a fifth is in the top ten. What was sequenced was blood. The receptors here all came from a man between 65 and 85 years old in good health.

This rearrangement joins TRBV15 to TRBJ2-2, with a tentative D call TRBD1 (6 bases). This CDR3 region has 14 residues. CDR1 is LNHNV, CDR2 YYDKDF, per germline (reference sequence). Trimming stripped 8 bases from V and 0 bases from J, with 10 bases between. In nucleotides, the CDR3 is TGTGCCACCCAGGGGACCCCGAACACCGGGGAGCTGTTTTTT. Protein sequence: CATQGTPNTGELFF.

There are a few counts of this clonotype. The rearrangement uses TRBV5-1 and TRBJ2-2; perhaps TRBD2 as D (5 bases). Germline assignment: CDR1 SGHRS and CDR2 YFSETQ. V was shortened by 4 bases and J by 0 bases, with 10 bases between the two germline ends. This CDR3 has 15 amino acids. In DNA, the CDR3 is TGCGCCAGCAGCGCGGGCCAAACGAACACCGGGGAGCTGTTTTTT. This gives the protein CASSAGQTNTGELFF.

At least ten counts were recorded for this clonotype. V and J are TRBV12-3 or TRBV12-4 and TRBJ2-5, with D hard to call. This CDR3 has 14 residues. V was cut by 1 base and J by 1 base, with 7 bases left in between. CDR3 amino acids: CASSLGGPQETQYF. Here the CDR3 DNA reads TGTGCCAGCAGTTTAGGGGGTCCCCAAGAGACCCAGTACTTC.

The chain is built from TRBV20-1 and TRBJ2-7, with 8 bases that match TRBD2. Germline V CDR1 and CDR2: DFQATT, SNEGSKA (reference sequence). V lost 6 bases to trimming and J lost 0 bases; unmatched junction nucleotides: 7. This CDR3 has 14 amino acids. Written as DNA, the CDR3 is TGCAGTGCCGTAGCGGGACACTTCTCCTACGAGCAGTACGTC. Its translation: CSAVAGHFSYEQYV.

This sequence joins TRBV20-1 and TRBJ2-1; the match to TRBD2 covers 10 bases. Germline values: CDR1 DFQATT, CDR2 SNEGSKA (reference sequence). The junction had 5 bases not matched to a gene; V was cut back by 1 base and J by 5 bases. This CDR3 is built from 15 residues. The CDR3 reads CSARVGAGGHNEQFF. The CDR3 bases are TGCAGTGCTAGAGTGGGAGCGGGGGGGCACAATGAGCAGTTCTTC.

The chain joins TRBV6-2 or TRBV6-3 to TRBJ2-1; D call uncertain. The CDR3 is 13 residues long. V lost 4 bases and J lost 10, with 14 bases in between. The germline V gene encodes CDR1 MNHEY and CDR2 SVGEGT. The CDR3 DNA reads as TGTGCCAGCAGTTGGCCAACTCCCGCCGAGCAGTTCTTC. It yields the protein CASSWPTPAEQFF.

This clonotype came up a few times. The chain carries TRBV12-3 or TRBV12-4 and TRBJ2-5; D remains unclear. The J call may be in error: the DNA end matches TRBJ2-7 better. This CDR3 is 13 amino acids long. The DNA of the CDR3 is TGTGCCAGCAGTTCCACAATTTCCTACGAGCAGTACTTC. It translates to CASSSTISYEQYF.

This chain uses TRBV29-1 with TRBJ2-1; 9 positions match TRBD1. The CDR3 has 14 amino acids. CDR1 is SQVTM and CDR2 is ANQGSEA in the germline V gene. Trimming took 6 bases from V and 4 from J; bases not matched to a gene: 7. The CDR3 spells CSVSGTGKYNEQFF. The CDR3 region has the DNA TGCAGCGTCTCCGGGACAGGGAAATACAATGAGCAGTTCTTC.

The rearrangement uses TRBV27 and TRBJ2-2; D is unresolved. Deletions cut 7 bases from V and 3 bases from J, with 18 bases between. The germline V gene has CDR1 MNHEY and CDR2 SMNVEV (reference sequence). The CDR3 is made up of 16 amino acids. CDR3 in amino acids: CASTPAGVLYTGELFF. DNA for the CDR3: TGTGCCAGCACCCCTGCTGGGGTGCTGTACACCGGGGAGCTGTTTTTT.

The chain is built from TRBV14 and TRBJ1-2; a possible D gene is TRBD1 (5 bases). Germline V gene lookup returns CDR1 SGHDN and CDR2 FVKESK. CDR3 size: 14 residues. V lost 3 bases and J lost 4, with 12 bases in between. The chain's CDR3 is CASSQIQARYGYTF. The CDR3 region has the DNA TGTGCCAGCAGCCAGATACAGGCGCGCTATGGCTACACCTTC.

The chain couples TRBV7-9 to TRBJ1-4, with a weak D call TRBD1 (5 bases). Trimming removed 3 bases from V and 6 bases from J, with 14 bases in between. This CDR3 contains 15 residues. Looked up from germline, CDR1 is SEHNR and CDR2 is FQNEAQ (reference sequence). The DNA of the CDR3 is TGTGCCAGCAGCTTCTACGGGGGGTCCGATGAAAAACTGTTTTTT. Amino acid sequence: CASSFYGGSDEKLFF.

The V and J genes are TRBV20-1 and TRBJ2-2; D possibly corresponds to TRBD2 (5 bases). Trimming removed 3 bases from V and 7 bases from J, with 18 bases in between. CDR1 is DFQATT and CDR2 is SNEGSKA in the germline V gene (reference sequence). The CDR3 is 15 residues long. CDR3 nucleotides: TGCAGTGCTAGTTCTTCCGGGGTGGGCTACGGGGAGCTGTTTTTT. Translation: CSASSSGVGYGELFF.

This chain links TRBV12-3 or TRBV12-4 with TRBJ1-3; 9 nucleotides align to TRBD1. V lost 3 bases to trimming and J lost 4 bases; unmatched junction nucleotides: 7. CDR3 length: 16 amino acids. The CDR3 sequence: CASSFKGTGSGNTIYF. The CDR3 DNA reads as TGTGCCAGCAGTTTTAAGGGGACAGGGTCCGGAAACACCATATATTTT.

This clonotype was detected only a few times. This chain connects TRBV6-2 or TRBV6-3 to TRBJ2-1, with D uncertain. The J call may be wrong; the DNA end is better matched by TRBJ2-5. The CDR3 totals 17 residues. The germline V gene encodes CDR1 MNHEY and CDR2 SVGEGT. In DNA, the CDR3 is TGTGCCAGCAGTAACCCAAAGACTTCGGGTTTTCCGGAGACCCAGTACTTC. Its translation is CASSNPKTSGFPETQYF.

The chain employs TRBV5-1 and TRBJ1-2; no clear D. Germline V gene lookup returns CDR1 SGHRS and CDR2 YFSETQ. The CDR3 extends over 13 amino acids. The V and J ends lost 0 bases and 3 bases respectively, with 6 bases between them. This chain's CDR3 is CASSLVEDYGYTF. The CDR3 DNA reads TGCGCCAGCAGCTTGGTAGAGGACTATGGCTACACCTTC.

This clonotype has more than one count but fewer than ten. V usage is TRBV6-2 or TRBV6-3 and J usage is TRBJ1-5, with unresolved D. V was cut by 6 bases and J by 0 bases, with 6 bases left in between. This CDR3 has 13 residues. Germline CDR1 MNHEY, CDR2 SVGEGT. CDR3 coding DNA: TGTGCCAGCAGGGACTATAGCAATCAGCCCCAGCATTTT. Residues: CASRDYSNQPQHF.

Details on this clonotype: An end of the junction differs from the germline gene, which may be a read error. The CDR3 region is CASSLPAGDYNERFF. CDR3 in DNA: TGTGCCAGCAGTTTACCAGCGGGAGACTACAATGAGCGGTTCTTC. The chain uses TRBV12-3 or TRBV12-4 and TRBJ2-1, with 8 nucleotides matching TRBD2. CDR3 length equals 15 residues.

This clonotype showed up just a few times. The J gene is TRBJ2-5, the V gene TRBV5-1, with a possible D match to TRBD2 (5 bases). The CDR3 is 14 amino acids. The V and J ends lost 2 bases and 0 bases respectively, with 8 bases between them. Germline CDR1 SGHRS, CDR2 YFSETQ. The DNA for the CDR3 is TGCGCCAGCAGCTTCGGGGATTACCAAGAGACCCAGTACTTC. Amino acids: CASSFGDYQETQYF.

This clonotype appeared a few times. V is TRBV20-1 and J is TRBJ2-1, with D unclear. Per the germline V gene, CDR1 is DFQATT and CDR2 is SNEGSKA (reference sequence). V dropped 2 bases and J dropped 8 bases, with 10 bases sitting between them. This CDR3 has 12 amino acids. Here the CDR3 reads CSARTSSYEQFF. CDR3 bases: TGCAGTGCTAGAACTTCTAGTTATGAGCAGTTCTTC.

This clonotype occurred a few times. The chain carries TRBV20-1 and TRBJ2-1; D tentatively reads TRBD1 or TRBD2 (5 bases each). This CDR3 region has 18 residues. Trimming left V 3 bases short and J 0 bases short, with 21 bases between. Looked up from germline, CDR1 is DFQATT and CDR2 is SNEGSKA (reference sequence). In DNA form, the CDR3 reads TGCAGTGCTAGTTTCGGGACGGATGGTGCTAGCTCCTACAATGAGCAGTTCTTC. Translating gives CSASFGTDGASSYNEQFF.

This clonotype was found a few times. J is TRBJ2-2 and V is TRBV7-2; the D is unclear. Per the germline V gene, CDR1 is SGHTA and CDR2 is FQGNSA. This CDR3 is 15 amino acids long. Trimming removed 0 bases from V and 5 bases from J, with 10 bases in between. The CDR3 coding sequence is TGTGCCAGCAGCTTAGCAGGCAGAGCGACCGGGGAGCTGTTTTTT. Its translation is CASSLAGRATGELFF.